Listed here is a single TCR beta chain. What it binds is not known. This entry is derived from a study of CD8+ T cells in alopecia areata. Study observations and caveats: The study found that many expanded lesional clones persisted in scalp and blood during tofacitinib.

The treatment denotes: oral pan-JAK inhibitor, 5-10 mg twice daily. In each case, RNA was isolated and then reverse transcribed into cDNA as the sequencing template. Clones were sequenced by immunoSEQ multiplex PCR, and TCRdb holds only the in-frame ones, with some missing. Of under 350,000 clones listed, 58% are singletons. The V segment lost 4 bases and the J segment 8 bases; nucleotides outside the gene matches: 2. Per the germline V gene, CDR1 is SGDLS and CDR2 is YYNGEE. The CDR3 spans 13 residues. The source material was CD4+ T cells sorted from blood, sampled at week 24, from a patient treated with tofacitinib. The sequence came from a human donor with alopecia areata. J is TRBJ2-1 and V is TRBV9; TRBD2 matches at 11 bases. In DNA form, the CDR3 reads TGTGCCAGCAGCCGTAGCGGGGGGGATGAGCAGTTCTTC. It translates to CASSRSGGDEQFF.